These 13 T cell receptor beta chains came from one sample sequenced in a study of shared clonotypes between healthy human individuals. Sequencing used immunoSEQ multiplex PCR; TCRdb keeps in-frame clones, though not all of them. The data hold around 2.1 million clones, with under 95% observed a single time. Naive CD8 cells lacked CD45RO and underwent positive selection for CCR7, leaving out terminally differentiated effector memory CD45RA+ cells. Sequenced sample: naive CD8+ T cells from PBMCs. These receptors were collected from a young man in good health. Some clones in this sample may be carry-over from other donors' samples.

The CDR3 DNA reads TGTGCCAGCAGCCCCCGGACAGGGAACACAGATACGCAGTATTTT. This codes for CASSPRTGNTDTQYF. V is TRBV5-5 and J is TRBJ2-3; 8 bases are a match to TRBD1. V shed 4 bases and J 2 bases; nucleotides not matched to a gene: 6. The length of the CDR3 is 15 residues. The V gene's germline CDR1 is SGHKS and CDR2 YYEKEE (reference sequence). Filled out from reference TRBV5-5 and TRBJ2-3, the complete variable domain reads DAGVTQSPTHLIKTRGQQVTLRCSPISGHKSVSWYQQVLGQGPQFIFQYYEKEERGRGNFPDRFSARQFPNYSSELNVNALLLGDSALYLCASSPRTGNTDTQYFGPGTRLTVL.

This clone was observed a handful of times. Other DNA sequences in this sample translate to the same CDR3. For the CDR3, the DNA is TGTGCCAGCAGTTCGAACAATGAGCAGTTCTTC. Its translation is CASSSNNEQFF. The V call is TRBV27, the J call TRBJ2-1; the D is unclear. This CDR3 is built from 11 residues. Germline V gives CDR1 MNHEY, CDR2 SMNVEV (reference sequence). Trimming left V 4 bases short and J 5 bases short, with 3 bases between.

The table lists this clone with a few counts. This chain connects TRBV11-2 to TRBJ2-7, with D possibly matching TRBD1 (5 bases). Trimming took off 1 base at V and 4 bases at J, with 14 bases between the two ends. Germline values: CDR1 SGHAT, CDR2 FQNNGV. The CDR3 extends over 15 amino acids. The DNA for the CDR3 is TGTGCCAGCAGCTTAGGTGCAGGGCTAGTGTACGAGCAGTACTTC. The encoded protein is CASSLGAGLVYEQYF.

The gene calls are TRBV11-2 and TRBJ1-1; no clear D. The CDR3 is 14 residues long. CDR1 and CDR2 from the germline V gene are SGHAT and FQNNGV. Between the trimmed V and J ends, which lost 3 bases and 5 bases, there was a span of 13 bases. This CDR3 reads CASSFWSKGTEAFF. CDR3 sequence (DNA): TGTGCCAGCAGCTTCTGGTCGAAAGGGACTGAAGCTTTCTTT.

The chain is built from TRBV28 and TRBJ2-7; 8 positions match TRBD2. The CDR3 is 14 amino acids. Germline V gene lookup returns CDR1 MDHEN and CDR2 SYDVKM. V dropped 2 bases and J dropped 3; count of bases not matched to a gene: 3. The CDR3 sequence: CASSLEAGVYEQYF. The CDR3 bases are TGTGCCAGCAGTTTAGAAGCGGGAGTCTACGAGCAGTACTTC.

The genes are TRBV4-1 and TRBJ2-5; D ambiguous. The CDR3 totals 15 residues. Germline V gene lookup returns CDR1 MGHRA and CDR2 YSYEKL. The ends were cut back, 1 base at V and 2 bases at J, with 11 bases in the middle. The CDR3 is CASSQGPQPQETQYF. CDR3 DNA: TGCGCCAGCAGCCAAGGACCACAGCCTCAAGAGACCCAGTACTTC.

As regards this clone: Other nucleotide sequences from this sample produce the same CDR3. This sequence joins TRBV6-5 and TRBJ2-7, with no clear D. The ends were cut back, 0 bases at V and 7 bases at J, with 4 bases in the middle. CDR1 and CDR2 from the germline V gene are MNHEY and SVGAGI. This CDR3 has 11 amino acids. CDR3 nucleotides: TGTGCCAGCAGTTACTCGACAGAGCAGTACTTC. This sequence encodes CASSYSTEQYF.

This clone was counted a single time. This chain links TRBV7-9 with TRBJ2-5, with 12 bases fitting TRBD2. V lost 0 bases, J lost 4 bases, and 12 bases stayed unmatched. This CDR3 is built from 19 residues. CDR1 is SEHNR and CDR2 is FQNEAQ in the germline V gene (reference sequence). The chain's CDR3 is CASSLAILLAGGEGETQYF. The CDR3 DNA reads TGTGCCAGCAGCTTAGCGATTTTACTAGCGGGAGGAGAAGGAGAGACCCAGTACTTC.

V is TRBV7-6 and J is TRBJ2-1; the match to TRBD2 covers 7 bases. Trimming removed 3 bases from V and 3 bases from J; junction bases left unmatched: 5. The CDR3 extends over 15 amino acids. Germline CDR1 reads SGHVS; CDR2 reads FNYEAQ. The CDR3 here is CASSLGSGYYNEQFF. The CDR3 coding sequence is TGTGCCAGCAGCTTGGGTAGCGGGTACTACAATGAGCAGTTCTTC.

The rearrangement uses TRBV6-1 and TRBJ1-2, with TRBD1 identical over 10 bases. The CDR3 extends over 16 amino acids. The ends lost 2 bases at V and 8 bases at J; junction bases unmatched: 11. CDR1 and CDR2 from the germline V gene are MNHNS and SASEGT. CDR3 sequence (DNA): TGTGCCAGCAGTGAATTGGGAGGACAGGGGGTTCGGGGCTACACCTTC. Amino acid sequence: CASSELGGQGVRGYTF.

The chain joins TRBV27 to TRBJ2-3, with D unresolved. Trimming shortened V by 8 bases and J by 0 bases, and 12 bases separated the two germline ends. CDR3 length: 14 amino acids. Germline V gene sequence: CDR1 MNHEY, CDR2 SMNVEV (reference sequence). The DNA of the CDR3 is TGTGCCAGCGCGCTGGATCACAGCACAGATACGCAGTATTTT. This sequence encodes CASALDHSTDTQYF.

This chain connects TRBV9 to TRBJ2-5; TRBD2 might be the D (5 bases). CDR1 is SGDLS and CDR2 is YYNGEE in the germline V gene. CDR3 length: 12 amino acids. V was cut by 7 bases and J by 3 bases, with 10 bases left in between. CDR3 amino acids: CASGSGKETQYF. The CDR3 bases are TGTGCCAGCGGGTCGGGGAAAGAGACCCAGTACTTC. The variable domain in full, completed from reference TRBV9 and TRBJ2-5, reads DSGVTQTPKHLITATGQRVTLRCSPRSGDLSVYWYQQSLDQGLQFLIQYYNGEERAKGNILERFSAQQFPDLHSELNLSSLELGDSALYFCASGSGKETQYFGPGTRLLVL.

This chain connects TRBV7-9 to TRBJ2-5; 8 nucleotides agree with TRBD2. This CDR3 is 17 amino acids long. V gave up 5 bases and J gave up 5 bases; unmatched junction bases: 16. Germline loops: CDR1 SEHNR, CDR2 FQNEAQ (reference sequence). This CDR3 is CASSTDPPGGPGETQYF. The CDR3, as DNA: TGTGCCAGCAGCACGGACCCCCCGGGAGGGCCGGGTGAGACCCAGTACTTC.